One sample yielded the 9 T cell receptor beta chains listed below, sequenced in a study of blood T cell repertoires in COVID-19. Here immunoSEQ multiplex PCR was the method, and the copy in TCRdb shows in-frame clones only, minus some. The sample gives 150,000 to 200,000 clones, more than 70% of which show up once; about 3.9% is in the top ten. Sequenced input: peripheral blood. All receptors come from a woman younger than 45 with acute or convalescent COVID-19.

V gene TRBV14 combines with J gene TRBJ2-2; no reliable D call. This CDR3 is 13 amino acids long. Germline V lookup: CDR1 SGHDN, CDR2 FVKESK. With 3 bases removed from V and 5 bases from J, the gap between germline ends came to 7 bases. Written as DNA, the CDR3 is TGTGCCAGCAGCCAGCGGCTAACCGGGGAGCTGTTTTTT. Translating gives CASSQRLTGELFF.

The chain has TRBV29-1 and TRBJ2-1, with TRBD2 matching 9 bases. The germline V gene encodes CDR1 SQVTM and CDR2 ANQGSEA. The CDR3 consists of 18 residues. Trimming removed 3 bases from V and 1 base from J; junction bases left unmatched: 13. The CDR3 protein is CSVDKAPGSGRSYNEQFF. The CDR3, as DNA: TGCAGCGTTGATAAGGCCCCGGGAAGCGGGAGGTCCTACAATGAGCAGTTCTTC.

J is TRBJ1-1 and V is TRBV11-2; 8 bases line up with TRBD1. This CDR3 is built from 12 residues. Germline V CDR1 and CDR2: SGHAT, FQNNGV. The V and J ends lost 7 bases and 8 bases, in that order; junction bases with no gene match: 6. DNA for the CDR3: TGTGCCAGCACCCAGAGACAGGGGGAAGCTTTCTTT. Amino acids: CASTQRQGEAFF.

This clone has a single count. CDR3 nucleotide sequence: TGCAGCGTTCTGGGCTCCCGGACAGGGGGGAAAGGGGAGCAGTACTTC. Amino acid sequence: CSVLGSRTGGKGEQYF. The rearrangement uses TRBV29-1 and TRBJ2-7; 10 bases are a match to TRBD1. From germline, CDR1 is SQVTM and CDR2 ANQGSEA. Germline trimming cut 5 bases from V and 7 bases from J; bases unmatched to any gene: 17. The CDR3 runs to 16 residues.

As for this clone: The same CDR3 can be traced to other DNA sequences in this sample. Here the CDR3 reads CASSYDRGQETQYF. In nucleotides, the CDR3 is TGTGCCAGCAGTTACGACAGGGGGCAAGAGACCCAGTACTTC. The V and J genes are TRBV6-5 and TRBJ2-5; 9 bases agree with TRBD1. The CDR3 covers 14 residues. Germline values: CDR1 MNHEY, CDR2 SVGAGI. V trimming: 2 bases; J trimming: 2 bases; junction bases outside the gene matches: 0.

In this sample, this clone turned up once. The chain uses TRBV6-5 and TRBJ2-5, with no clear D. CDR1 is MNHEY and CDR2 is SVGAGI in the germline V gene. V lost 8 bases and J 1 base, leaving 11 bases between the germline ends. The CDR3 sequence is 13 residues long. CDR3 sequence (DNA): TGTGCCAGCCTATACAGTTTCCAAGAGACCCAGTACTTC. Translating gives CASLYSFQETQYF.

V and J are TRBV27 and TRBJ2-1; TRBD2 aligns across 11 bases. The CDR3 is made up of 16 amino acids. The J segment lost 5 bases and the V segment lost 5 bases, leaving 8 bases of the junction unmatched. CDR1 MNHEY and CDR2 SMNVEV come from the germline V gene (reference sequence). CDR3 DNA sequence: TGTGCCAGCAGTCAGTCCGGGACTAGCGGACACAATGAGCAGTTCTTC. Its translation: CASSQSGTSGHNEQFF.

This chain connects TRBV28 to TRBJ2-1; 7 bases are a match to TRBD2. The ends lost 5 bases at V and 8 bases at J; junction bases unmatched: 6. CDR1 is MDHEN and CDR2 is SYDVKM in the germline V gene. The CDR3 contains 13 residues. The CDR3 region has the DNA TGTGCCAGCAGTAATGCGGGAGAGGATGAGCAGTTCTTC. Translation: CASSNAGEDEQFF.

The chain combines TRBV7-9 with TRBJ2-3; D is uncertain. CDR3 size: 14 residues. Trimming cost V 4 bases and J 1 base, with 9 bases left between them. Germline CDR1 and CDR2: SEHNR and FQNEAQ (reference sequence). CDR3 in DNA: TGTGCCAGCAGCTCGAATGGAGGCACAGATACGCAGTATTTT. This codes for CASSSNGGTDTQYF. Based on the CDR3 plus reference TRBV7-9 and TRBJ2-3, the full variable domain is DTGVSQNPRHKITKRGQNVTFRCDPISEHNRLYWYRQTLGQGPEFLTYFQNEAQLEKSRLLSDRFSAERPKGSFSTLEIQRTEQGDSAMYLCASSSNGGTDTQYFGPGTRLTVL.